The next 11 T cell receptor beta chains were all read from a single sample in a study of post-analysis software for immune sequencing data. Sequencing libraries made from TCR beta cDNA carried unique molecular identifiers. MiXCR, run by TCRdb on the PCR reads, gives a single entry per CDR3 protein. The repertoire includes 350,000 to 450,000 distinct CDR3 sequences, approximately 38% of them detected once, and around 8% sits in the top ten. These receptors have no known antigen. Study findings and constraints: Four or five TRBV segments, TRBV5-6, TRBV5-1 and TRBV20-1 among them, were found more frequent in patients than controls.

The sequenced material came from blood. The receptors derive from a girl aged 2 to 9 with multiple sclerosis.

A few counts support this clonotype. V is TRBV13 and J is TRBJ2-1; the D is unclear. The germline V and J ends were trimmed by 5 bases and 7 bases, with 9 bases remaining between them. Germline loops: CDR1 PRHDT, CDR2 FYEKMQ (reference sequence). CDR3 length: 12 amino acids. The CDR3 here is CASSLLGNEQFF. In DNA, the CDR3 is TGTGCCAGCAGCCTTCTCGGTAATGAGCAGTTCTTC.

This clonotype was seen once. CDR3 protein: CSARDWGSYEQYF. In DNA form, the CDR3 reads TGCAGTGCTAGAGATTGGGGTAGCTACGAGCAGTACTTC. V and J are TRBV20-1 and TRBJ2-7, with D uncertain. CDR1 is DFQATT and CDR2 is SNEGSKA in the germline V gene (reference sequence). The CDR3 has 13 amino acids. V shed 0 bases and J shed 3 bases, with 9 bases lying between them.

The chain combines TRBV10-3 with TRBJ2-7; 14 bases map to TRBD2. J lost 4 bases, V lost 5 bases, and 10 bases had no gene match. The length of the CDR3 is 17 residues. Germline V lookup: CDR1 ENHRY, CDR2 SYGVKD. Here the CDR3 DNA reads TGTGCCATCAGTAAAGATACCGGGACTAGCGGGAGTTACGAGCAGTACTTC. Protein product: CAISKDTGTSGSYEQYF.

This clonotype was counted a few times. V and J are TRBV29-1 and TRBJ2-2, with TRBD1 identical over 8 bases. CDR1 is SQVTM and CDR2 is ANQGSEA in the germline V gene. CDR3 size: 14 residues. V dropped 2 bases and J dropped 6; count of bases not matched to a gene: 5. The CDR3 region is CSVEQGAVAGELFF. The DNA for the CDR3 is TGCAGCGTTGAACAGGGGGCTGTCGCCGGGGAGCTGTTTTTT.

The chain has TRBV12-3 or TRBV12-4 and TRBJ2-2; 10 bases map to TRBD2. With V trimmed by 5 bases and J by 6 bases, 6 bases remained unmatched. The CDR3 length is 15 residues. CDR3 nucleotides: TGTGCCAGCAGTATGAGCGGGAGGGCCCCCGGGGAGCTGTTTTTT. It codes for CASSMSGRAPGELFF.

CDR3 protein: CASSPGQGVSEAFF. In nucleotides, the CDR3 is TGTGCCAGCTCACCAGGACAGGGTGTTTCTGAAGCTTTCTTT. The chain carries TRBV18 and TRBJ1-1; 8 bases line up with TRBD1. CDR3 length: 14 amino acids. Germline trimming cut 2 bases from V and 6 bases from J; bases unmatched to any gene: 5. CDR1 and CDR2 (germline): KGHSH, LQKENI.

This clonotype has a handful of counts. This chain joins TRBV20-1 and TRBJ2-3; 8 nucleotides align to TRBD2. V lost 0 bases, J lost 0 bases, and 2 bases stayed unmatched. CDR1 and CDR2 from the germline V gene are DFQATT and SNEGSKA (reference sequence). The CDR3 consists of 15 residues. The CDR3 nucleotides are TGCAGTGCTAGAGATCGCGGGGGGAGCACAGATACGCAGTATTTT. It codes for CSARDRGGSTDTQYF.

This clonotype was recorded a few times. The chain joins TRBV11-2 to TRBJ1-4; tentative D call: TRBD1 (5 bases). In germline, CDR1 is SGHAT, CDR2 FQNNGV. V shed 3 bases and J shed 7 bases, with 9 bases lying between them. The CDR3 is made up of 13 amino acids. Written as DNA, the CDR3 is TGTGCCAGCAGCTTCCAGGGATCTGAAAAACTGTTTTTT. Its translation: CASSFQGSEKLFF. The full variable domain, in which reference TRBV11-2 and TRBJ1-4 provide the parts outside the CDR3, is EAGVAQSPRYKIIEKRQSVAFWCNPISGHATLYWYQQILGQGPKLLIQFQNNGVVDDSQLPKDRFSAERLKGVDSTLKIQPAKLEDSAVYLCASSFQGSEKLFFGSGTQLSVL.

The genes are TRBV20-1 and TRBJ2-7, with TRBD1 identical over 9 bases. V gave up 0 bases and J gave up 3 bases; unmatched junction bases: 3. Germline V lookup: CDR1 DFQATT, CDR2 SNEGSKA (reference sequence). The CDR3 is made up of 14 amino acids. CDR3 residues: CSARDGQGFYEQYV. Written as DNA, the CDR3 is TGCAGTGCTAGAGACGGACAGGGGTTCTACGAGCAGTACGTC.

V is TRBV7-3 and J is TRBJ2-3, with D possibly matching TRBD2 (6 bases). CDR1 and CDR2 from the germline V gene are SGHTA and FQGTGA. V dropped 5 bases and J dropped 2 bases, with 14 bases sitting between them. There are 15 residues in the CDR3. The CDR3 DNA sequence: TGTGCCAGCAGCCTGGGGCGGGGCTTCACAGATACGCAGTATTTT. It is translated as CASSLGRGFTDTQYF.

This rearrangement joins TRBV7-2 to TRBJ2-4; 8 positions match TRBD1. This CDR3 region has 17 residues. The trim removed 2 bases at V and 3 bases at J, leaving 9 bases unmatched. Germline CDR1 SGHTA, CDR2 FQGNSA. This CDR3 reads CASSLFEDGQGKNIQYF. In DNA form, the CDR3 reads TGTGCCAGCAGCTTATTTGAGGATGGACAGGGCAAAAACATTCAGTACTTC. Full variable domain (rest looked up from reference TRBV7-2 and TRBJ2-4): GAGVSQSPSNKVTEKGKDVELRCDPISGHTALYWYRQSLGQGLEFLIYFQGNSAPDKSGLPSDRFSAERTGGSVSTLTIQRTQQEDSAVYLCASSLFEDGQGKNIQYFGAGTRLSVL.